This T cell receptor (beta chain) was documented in a study of T cell responses to AZD1222 COVID-19 vaccine. Study-wide background: Doses given second, at about 4 or about 12 weeks, were pooled. Overall study findings and caveats: White British people made up most donors, females outnumbered males, and clonal diversity was possibly underestimated.

The CDR3 has 14 residues. After removal of 5 bases from V and 5 bases from J, the junction contained 8 bases not matched to a gene. From germline, CDR1 is SGHTA and CDR2 FQGNSA. This clone has only one observation. What it recognizes is unknown. The protocol was immunoSEQ multiplex PCR, while the TCRdb copy is restricted to in-frame clones and leaves out a portion. There are around 120,000 clones in the sample; over 75% occur only once, and about 1.5% lies in the top ten. The genes are TRBV7-2 and TRBJ2-5; 7 bases match TRBD2. The sequence was collected from an adult in good health. Material: peripheral blood, obtained on day 0 of AZD1222 vaccination. In DNA form, the CDR3 reads TGTGCCAGCAGCCCATCGGGGGAGGGGGAGACCCAGTACTTC. It specifies CASSPSGEGETQYF.